Each of the 18 T cell receptor beta chains below was sequenced from the same sample in a study of T cell changes during pregnancy in multiple sclerosis. Clones were sequenced by immunoSEQ multiplex PCR, and TCRdb holds only the in-frame ones, with some missing. This sample has nearly 70,000 clones, with around 90% found just once. This specimen was peripheral blood, taken in the second trimester of pregnancy. These receptors were collected from a female donor in good health, enrolled as a control in a pregnancy study.

The J gene is TRBJ2-5, the V gene TRBV5-1, with 8 nucleotides matching TRBD2. The germline CDR1 and CDR2 sequences are SGHRS and YFSETQ. V dropped 0 bases and J dropped 5; count of bases not matched to a gene: 12. The CDR3 sequence is 17 residues long. The CDR3 protein is CASSLVGPRGAGETQYF. For the CDR3, the DNA is TGCGCCAGCAGCTTGGTCGGCCCGCGGGGGGCCGGGGAGACCCAGTACTTC.

This rearrangement joins TRBV25-1 to TRBJ2-7; 10 bases map to TRBD2. V shed 6 bases and J 3 bases; nucleotides not matched to a gene: 5. Germline V gene sequence: CDR1 MGHDK, CDR2 SYGVNS. The CDR3 has 14 amino acids. CDR3 sequence (DNA): TGTGCCAGCAGGGGGGGGACTAGCGACTACGAGCAGTACTTC. Amino acids: CASRGGTSDYEQYF.

The CDR3 DNA sequence: TGTGCCAGCAGCCAAGGGGTAGCGGGGGGGAGAGATACGCAGTATTTT. As protein: CASSQGVAGGRDTQYF. V gene TRBV4-2 combines with J gene TRBJ2-3; TRBD2 aligns across 11 bases. CDR3 length equals 16 residues. The germline V gene encodes CDR1 LGHNA and CDR2 YNFKEQ. V dropped 1 base and J dropped 5; count of bases not matched to a gene: 5.

V and J are TRBV29-1 and TRBJ1-1; D unresolved. The germline CDR1 and CDR2 sequences are SQVTM and ANQGSEA. V lost 0 bases, J lost 6 bases, and 5 bases lay in between. This CDR3 region has 11 residues. For the CDR3, the DNA is TGCAGCGTTGAAGATCCCGCTGAAGCTTTCTTT. Protein product: CSVEDPAEAFF.

The gene calls are TRBV18 and TRBJ2-2; 7 bases are a match to TRBD1. Per germline, CDR1 KGHSH and CDR2 LQKENI. V lost 5 bases to trimming and J lost 5 bases; unmatched junction nucleotides: 11. The CDR3 covers 16 residues. The CDR3 protein is CASSFSPGQSTGELFF. In DNA, the CDR3 is TGTGCCAGCTCATTCTCGCCGGGACAGAGTACCGGGGAGCTGTTTTTT.

This clone was seen only a few times. This chain joins TRBV10-1 and TRBJ2-2; 7 positions match TRBD1. Per the germline V gene, CDR1 is WNHNN and CDR2 is SYGVQD (reference sequence). J was trimmed by 6 bases and V by 6 bases; bases with no gene match: 1. The CDR3 sequence is 12 residues long. This CDR3 reads CASSQGAGELFF. DNA of the CDR3: TGCGCCAGCAGCCAGGGGGCCGGGGAGCTGTTTTTT.

A single count supports this clone. The rearrangement joins TRBV7-3 to TRBJ2-1, with 11 nucleotides matching TRBD2. The CDR3 spans 15 residues. Germline CDR1 is SGHTA and CDR2 is FQGTGA. The trim removed 3 bases at V and 3 bases at J, leaving 1 base unmatched. CDR3 sequence: CASSLGTSGYNEQFF. Written as DNA, the CDR3 is TGTGCCAGCAGCTTGGGGACTAGCGGCTACAATGAGCAGTTCTTC.

J is TRBJ2-7 and V is TRBV19; 10 bases fit TRBD1. V lost 6 bases, J lost 3 bases, and 5 bases stayed unmatched. The germline CDR1 and CDR2 sequences are LNHDA and SQIVND (reference sequence). CDR3 length: 14 residues. CDR3 protein: CASSRGTGDYEQYF. CDR3 coding DNA: TGTGCCAGTAGCAGAGGGACAGGGGACTACGAGCAGTACTTC.

The V call is TRBV28, the J call TRBJ2-7; maybe TRBD1 (8 bases). The germline V gene encodes CDR1 MDHEN and CDR2 SYDVKM. The CDR3 is 15 amino acids. The V and J ends lost 4 bases and 4 bases respectively, with 17 bases between them. The CDR3 reads CASSSGGGGWYEQYF. The CDR3, as DNA: TGTGCCAGCAGTTCAGGGGGCGGGGGCTGGTACGAGCAGTACTTC.

The rearrangement links TRBV30 to TRBJ2-1; TRBD2 matches at 7 bases. The CDR3 length is 14 residues. V lost 2 bases and J lost 3; bases outside the gene matches: 4. Germline V gene lookup returns CDR1 GTSNPN and CDR2 SVGIG (reference sequence). The CDR3 DNA reads TGTGCCTGGAGTCCGGCTAGCGGCTACAATGAGCAGTTCTTC. It specifies CAWSPASGYNEQFF.

Here the CDR3 reads CAIRDRGESQPQHF. The DNA for the CDR3 is TGTGCCATCAGAGACAGGGGGGAGAGTCAGCCCCAGCATTTT. The V call is TRBV10-3, the J call TRBJ1-5; 9 nucleotides agree with TRBD1. The ends lost 6 bases at V and 6 bases at J; junction bases unmatched: 6. CDR1 and CDR2 (germline): ENHRY, SYGVKD. The CDR3 consists of 14 residues.

J is TRBJ2-5 and V is TRBV5-6; D is undetermined. CDR3 length equals 13 residues. Germline assignment: CDR1 SGHDT and CDR2 YYEEEE. The V end was cut by 4 bases, the J end by 1 base, with 8 bases between. The CDR3 DNA reads TGTGCCAGCAGCCCCGCGCTCCAAGAGACCCAGTACTTC. This sequence encodes CASSPALQETQYF.

This CDR3 reads CASSRTETNTGELFF. In nucleotides, the CDR3 is TGCGCCAGCAGCCGGACAGAAACGAACACCGGGGAGCTGTTTTTT. The genes are TRBV5-1 and TRBJ2-2; possible D gene TRBD1, 6 bases. This CDR3 contains 15 residues. Looked up from germline, CDR1 is SGHRS and CDR2 is YFSETQ. Trimming shortened V by 4 bases and J by 0 bases, and 10 bases separated the two germline ends.

The chain combines TRBV4-1 with TRBJ2-1; the D is unclear. CDR1 and CDR2 from the germline V gene are MGHRA and YSYEKL. Deletions cut 1 base from V and 3 bases from J, with 13 bases between. CDR3 size: 16 residues. Written as DNA, the CDR3 is TGCGCCAGCAGCCAAGTAGACTTGGTTAACTACAATGAGCAGTTCTTC. It is translated as CASSQVDLVNYNEQFF.

This chain connects TRBV27 to TRBJ2-7; D possibly corresponds to TRBD1 (6 bases). This CDR3 is 14 amino acids long. Deletions cut 4 bases from V and 0 bases from J, with 10 bases between. Germline V CDR1 and CDR2: MNHEY, SMNVEV (reference sequence). The CDR3 spells CASSSTGSSYEQYF. The CDR3 coding sequence is TGTGCCAGCAGTTCGACAGGCAGCTCCTACGAGCAGTACTTC.

The rearrangement uses TRBV10-3 and TRBJ2-1; TRBD2 agrees at 16 bases. This CDR3 contains 18 residues. Germline trimming cut 5 bases from V and 7 bases from J; bases unmatched to any gene: 11. Germline V gene sequence: CDR1 ENHRY, CDR2 SYGVKD. CDR3 nucleotides: TGTGCCATCAGTAAAGGGACTAGCGGGAGGGCCAGGGGTAATGAGCAGTTCTTC. Protein: CAISKGTSGRARGNEQFF.

The gene calls are TRBV4-2 and TRBJ2-7, with a weak D call TRBD2 (6 bases). The CDR3 covers 16 residues. Germline-derived CDR1 and CDR2 are LGHNA and YNFKEQ. V dropped 0 bases and J dropped 0 bases, with 12 bases sitting between them. In nucleotides, the CDR3 is TGTGCCAGCAGCCAAGAGGGAACTAGCCCCTCCTACGAGCAGTACTTC. As protein: CASSQEGTSPSYEQYF.

The rearrangement links TRBV5-1 to TRBJ2-3; D is possibly TRBD1 (6 bases). The CDR3 extends over 14 amino acids. V was clipped by 0 bases and J by 2 bases, with 7 bases between them. Germline V gene lookup returns CDR1 SGHRS and CDR2 YFSETQ. The CDR3 region is CASSLGDITDTQYF. The DNA of the CDR3 is TGCGCCAGCAGCTTGGGGGACATCACAGATACGCAGTATTTT. Looking up the rest from reference TRBV5-1 and TRBJ2-3 gives the full variable domain: KAGVTQTPRYLIKTRGQQVTLSCSPISGHRSVSWYQQTPGQGLQFLFEYFSETQRNKGNFPGRFSGRQFSNSRSEMNVSTLELGDSALYLCASSLGDITDTQYFGPGTRLTVL.